This T cell receptor beta chain was found in a study of blood T cell dynamics during melanoma immunotherapy. The overall study: Metastatic melanoma patients received first-line pembrolizumab or nivolumab plus ipilimumab.

Every bulk PBMC sample received the same 350 ng of DNA. Data came from immunoSEQ multiplex PCR; TCRdb stores just in-frame clones and leaves some out. This sample carries approximately 11,000 clones, about 80% of them seen once, and the ten largest clones take 20% to 25%. V was shortened by 6 bases and J by 6 bases, with 12 bases between the two germline ends. Germline lookup yields CDR1 MNHNY and CDR2 SVGAGI (reference sequence). CDR3 length: 13 residues. The time point denotes: week 3, after first cycle of checkpoint inhibitor. Sampling occurred pretreatment (T0) and at week 3 (W3), after cycle one of checkpoint blockade. Patients had no prior systemic cancer treatment, immunosuppressants or other active cancers.

This specimen consisted of blood, obtained from a patient treated with checkpoint blockade. J is TRBJ1-5 and V is TRBV6-6; D unclear. The clonotype was recovered from a human donor with melanoma. In DNA form, the CDR3 reads TGTGCCAGCAGCGCCTCGTACAGTCAGCCCCAGCATTTT. Protein sequence: CASSASYSQPQHF.